This entry features one T cell receptor beta chain sequence. The antigen remains undetermined. The sample belongs to a study of cytomegalovirus exposure and HLA in healthy donors. Study details: There were 350 to 400 genotyped donors. Of these, 75% to 85% fell in the genetic ancestry cluster associated with self-reported Caucasian donors. General study points: Near-uniform donor sequencing depth was presumed by presence/absence analyses. A later analysis found TCR association rates differed by HLA locus, highest for DRB1 and lowest for HLA-C.

60 Vbeta and 13 Jbeta primers were used in PCR. The assay was immunoSEQ multiplex PCR, and TCRdb's table has in-frame clones only and misses some. The sample has roughly 200,000 clones, roughly 91% seen once. The CDR3 has 15 residues. V lost 2 bases and J lost 0, with 10 bases in between. Germline V CDR1 and CDR2: SQVTM, ANQGSEA. Material for sequencing was PBMCs. The source of this sequence is a woman in her late teens or twenties in good health and CMV-seronegative. V and J are TRBV29-1 and TRBJ2-2; the D is unclear. CDR3 in DNA: TGCAGCGTTGAATTGAGCGCCGCGAACACCGGGGAGCTGTTTTTT. Translated, it gives CSVELSAANTGELFF.